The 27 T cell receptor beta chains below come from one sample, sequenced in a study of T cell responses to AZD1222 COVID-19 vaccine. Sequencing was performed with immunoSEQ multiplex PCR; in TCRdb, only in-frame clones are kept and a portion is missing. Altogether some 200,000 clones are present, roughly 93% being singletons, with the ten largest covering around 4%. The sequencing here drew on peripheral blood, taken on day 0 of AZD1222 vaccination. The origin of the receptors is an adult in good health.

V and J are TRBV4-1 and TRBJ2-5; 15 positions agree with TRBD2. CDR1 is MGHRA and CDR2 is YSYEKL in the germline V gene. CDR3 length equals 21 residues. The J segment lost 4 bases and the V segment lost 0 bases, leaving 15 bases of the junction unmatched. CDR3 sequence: CASSQDRTSGGGPPRGETQYF. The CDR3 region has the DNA TGCGCCAGCAGCCAAGATCGGACTAGCGGGGGGGGTCCCCCCCGCGGAGAGACCCAGTACTTC.

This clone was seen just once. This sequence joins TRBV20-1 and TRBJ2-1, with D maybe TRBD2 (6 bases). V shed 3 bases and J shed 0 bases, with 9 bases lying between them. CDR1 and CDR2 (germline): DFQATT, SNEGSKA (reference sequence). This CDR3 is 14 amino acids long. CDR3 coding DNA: TGCAGTGCTAGTCCCGGGAGCTCCTACAATGAGCAGTTCTTC. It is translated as CSASPGSSYNEQFF.

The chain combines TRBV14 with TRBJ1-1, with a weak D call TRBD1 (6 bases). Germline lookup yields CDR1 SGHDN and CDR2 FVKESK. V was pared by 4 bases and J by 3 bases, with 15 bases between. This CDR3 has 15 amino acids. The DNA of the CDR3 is TGTGCCAGCAGCCCTGTGGGCAGGGGACACACTGAAGCTTTCTTT. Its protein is CASSPVGRGHTEAFF.

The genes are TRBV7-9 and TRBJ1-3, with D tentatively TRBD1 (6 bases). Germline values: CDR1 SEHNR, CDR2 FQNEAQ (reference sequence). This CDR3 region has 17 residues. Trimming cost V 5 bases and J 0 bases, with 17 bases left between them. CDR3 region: CASSLDSRLSSGNTIYF. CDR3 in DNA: TGTGCCAGCAGCCTGGACAGCCGCTTATCCTCTGGAAACACCATATATTTT.

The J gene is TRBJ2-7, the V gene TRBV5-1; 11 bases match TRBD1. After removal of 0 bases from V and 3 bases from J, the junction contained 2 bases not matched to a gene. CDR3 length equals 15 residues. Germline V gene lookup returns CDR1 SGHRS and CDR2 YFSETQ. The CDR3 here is CASSLVGTGGYEQYF. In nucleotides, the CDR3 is TGCGCCAGCAGCTTGGTAGGGACAGGGGGCTACGAGCAGTACTTC.

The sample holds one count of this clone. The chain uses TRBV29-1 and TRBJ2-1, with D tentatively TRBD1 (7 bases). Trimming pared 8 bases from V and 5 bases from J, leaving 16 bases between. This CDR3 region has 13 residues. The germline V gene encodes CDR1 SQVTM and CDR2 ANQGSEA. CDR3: CSMQGGWNNEQFF. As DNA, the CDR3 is TGCAGCATGCAGGGGGGATGGAACAATGAGCAGTTCTTC.

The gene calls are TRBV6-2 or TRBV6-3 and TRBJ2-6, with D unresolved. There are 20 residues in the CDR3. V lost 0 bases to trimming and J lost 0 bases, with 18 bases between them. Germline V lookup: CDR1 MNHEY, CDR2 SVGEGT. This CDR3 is CASSYSRIQLNPSGANVLTF. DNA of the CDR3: TGTGCCAGCAGTTACTCGAGGATCCAACTAAACCCCTCTGGGGCCAACGTCCTGACTTTC.

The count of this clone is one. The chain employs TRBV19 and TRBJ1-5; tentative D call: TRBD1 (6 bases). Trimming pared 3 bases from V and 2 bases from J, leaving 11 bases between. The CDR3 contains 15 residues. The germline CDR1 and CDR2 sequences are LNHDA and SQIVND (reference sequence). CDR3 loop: CASSMGHPGNQPQHF. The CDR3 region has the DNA TGTGCCAGTAGTATGGGACACCCCGGCAATCAGCCCCAGCATTTT.

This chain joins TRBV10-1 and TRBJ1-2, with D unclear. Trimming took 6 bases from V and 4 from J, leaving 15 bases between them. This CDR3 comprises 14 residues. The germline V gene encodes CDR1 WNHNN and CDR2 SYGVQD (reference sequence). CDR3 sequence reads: CASRTSRHLYGYTF. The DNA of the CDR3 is TGCGCCAGCAGAACCTCCAGACACCTCTATGGCTACACCTTC.

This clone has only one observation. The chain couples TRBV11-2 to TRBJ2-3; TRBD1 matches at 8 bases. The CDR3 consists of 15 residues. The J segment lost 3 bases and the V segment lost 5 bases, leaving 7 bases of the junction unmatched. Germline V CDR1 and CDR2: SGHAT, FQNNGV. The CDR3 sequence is CASSTNTGGTDTQYF. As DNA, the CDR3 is TGTGCCAGCAGCACCAACACAGGGGGAACAGATACGCAGTATTTT.

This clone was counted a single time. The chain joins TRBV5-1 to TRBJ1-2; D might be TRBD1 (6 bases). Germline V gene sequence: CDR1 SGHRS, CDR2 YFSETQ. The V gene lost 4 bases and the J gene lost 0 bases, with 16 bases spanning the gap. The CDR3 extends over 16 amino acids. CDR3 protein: CASSLGGARSNYGYTF. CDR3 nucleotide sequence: TGCGCCAGCAGCCTCGGGGGGGCCCGATCTAACTATGGCTACACCTTC.

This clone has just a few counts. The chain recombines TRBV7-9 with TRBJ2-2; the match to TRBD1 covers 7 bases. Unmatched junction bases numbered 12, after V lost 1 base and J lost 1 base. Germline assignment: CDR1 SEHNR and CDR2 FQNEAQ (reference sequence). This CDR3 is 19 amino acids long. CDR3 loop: CASSLVVGGPSRNTGELFF. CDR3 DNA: TGTGCCAGCAGCTTAGTCGTAGGGGGCCCATCCCGGAACACCGGGGAGCTGTTTTTT.

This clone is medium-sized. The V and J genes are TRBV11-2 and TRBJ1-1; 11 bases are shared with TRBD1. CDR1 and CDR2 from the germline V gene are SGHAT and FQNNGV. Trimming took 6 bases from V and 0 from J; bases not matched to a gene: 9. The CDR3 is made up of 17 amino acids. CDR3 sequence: CASRHGQGANMNTEAFF. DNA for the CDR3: TGTGCCAGCAGACATGGACAGGGGGCTAACATGAACACTGAAGCTTTCTTT.

This CDR3 is CATSGRGEQYF. DNA for the CDR3: TGTGCCACCAGTGGGAGGGGCGAGCAGTACTTC. The rearrangement uses TRBV24-1 and TRBJ2-7; possibly TRBD2 for D (6 bases). This CDR3 has 11 residues. V lost 5 bases, J lost 6 bases, and 7 bases lay in between. Germline assignment: CDR1 KGHDR and CDR2 SFDVKD.

CDR3 in DNA: TGTGCCAGCAGCTTCCCAGGGGTTGGCGGAGCTTTCTTT. Protein: CASSFPGVGGAFF. The genes are TRBV7-8 and TRBJ1-1; D is perhaps TRBD1 (6 bases). CDR1 and CDR2 from the germline V gene are SGHVS and FQNEAQ. V dropped 3 bases and J dropped 10 bases, with 15 bases sitting between them. There are 13 residues in the CDR3.

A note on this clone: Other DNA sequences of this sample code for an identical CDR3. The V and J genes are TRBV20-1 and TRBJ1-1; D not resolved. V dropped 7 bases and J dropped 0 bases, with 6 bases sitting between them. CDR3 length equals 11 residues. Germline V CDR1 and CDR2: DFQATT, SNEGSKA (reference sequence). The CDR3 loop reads CSGTLNTEAFF. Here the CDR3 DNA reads TGCAGTGGTACGTTGAACACTGAAGCTTTCTTT.

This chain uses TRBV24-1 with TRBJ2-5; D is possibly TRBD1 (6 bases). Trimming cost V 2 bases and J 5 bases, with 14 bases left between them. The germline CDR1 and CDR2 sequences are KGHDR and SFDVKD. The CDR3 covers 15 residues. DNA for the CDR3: TGTGCCACCAGTGATTATAAGGGGGTGGGGGAGACCCAGTACTTC. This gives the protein CATSDYKGVGETQYF.

CDR3 nucleotides: TGCGCCAGCAGCTTGGACGGAGAACCCTACGAGCAGTACTTC. Translation gives CASSLDGEPYEQYF. The rearrangement joins TRBV5-1 to TRBJ2-7; unclear D gene. Germline V CDR1 and CDR2: SGHRS, YFSETQ. V was pared by 0 bases and J by 2 bases, with 9 bases between. This CDR3 is built from 14 residues.

The CDR3: CASSYYTGTYEQYF. In DNA, the CDR3 is TGTGCCAGCAGTTACTATACAGGGACCTACGAGCAGTACTTC. The rearrangement uses TRBV6-5 and TRBJ2-7; D perhaps matches TRBD1 (6 bases). V was clipped by 1 base and J by 2 bases, with 9 bases between them. The CDR3 is 14 amino acids. Germline assignment: CDR1 MNHEY and CDR2 SVGAGI.

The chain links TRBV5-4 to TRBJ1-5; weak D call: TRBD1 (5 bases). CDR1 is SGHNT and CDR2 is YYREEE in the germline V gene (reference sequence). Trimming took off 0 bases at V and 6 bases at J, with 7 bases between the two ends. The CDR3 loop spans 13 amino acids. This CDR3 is CASSLGQTQPQHF. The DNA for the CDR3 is TGTGCCAGCAGCTTGGGACAGACTCAGCCCCAGCATTTT.

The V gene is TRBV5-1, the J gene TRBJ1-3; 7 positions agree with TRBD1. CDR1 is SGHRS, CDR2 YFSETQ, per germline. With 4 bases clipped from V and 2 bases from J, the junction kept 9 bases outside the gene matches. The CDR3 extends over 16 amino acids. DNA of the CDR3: TGCGCCAGCAGCGGGCTCCCCGGGACAGCTGGAAACACCATATATTTT. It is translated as CASSGLPGTAGNTIYF.

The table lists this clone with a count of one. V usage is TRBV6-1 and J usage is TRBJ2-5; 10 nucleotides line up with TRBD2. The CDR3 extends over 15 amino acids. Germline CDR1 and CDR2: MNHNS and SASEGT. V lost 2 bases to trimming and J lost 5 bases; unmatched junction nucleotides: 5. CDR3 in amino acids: CASSEMLAGVETQYF. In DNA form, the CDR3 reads TGTGCCAGCAGTGAAATGCTAGCGGGAGTGGAGACCCAGTACTTC.

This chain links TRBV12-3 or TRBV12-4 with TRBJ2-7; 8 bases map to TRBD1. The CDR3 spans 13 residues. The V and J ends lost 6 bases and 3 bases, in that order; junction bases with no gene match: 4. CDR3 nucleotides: TGTGCCAGCAGGTCCACAGGGGGCTACGAGCAGTACTTC. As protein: CASRSTGGYEQYF.

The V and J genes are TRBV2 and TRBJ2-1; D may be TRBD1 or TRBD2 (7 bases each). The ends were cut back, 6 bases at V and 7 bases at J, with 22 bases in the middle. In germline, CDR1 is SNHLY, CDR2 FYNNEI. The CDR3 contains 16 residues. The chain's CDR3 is CASRYPGGASANEQFF. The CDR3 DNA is TGTGCCAGCAGATACCCAGGGGGGGCAAGTGCGAATGAGCAGTTCTTC.

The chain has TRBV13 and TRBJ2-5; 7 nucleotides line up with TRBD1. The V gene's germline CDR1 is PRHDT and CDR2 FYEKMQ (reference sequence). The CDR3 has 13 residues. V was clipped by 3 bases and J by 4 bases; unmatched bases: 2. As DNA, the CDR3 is TGTGCCAGCAGCTTGGGACAGCTAGAGACCCAGTACTTC. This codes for CASSLGQLETQYF.

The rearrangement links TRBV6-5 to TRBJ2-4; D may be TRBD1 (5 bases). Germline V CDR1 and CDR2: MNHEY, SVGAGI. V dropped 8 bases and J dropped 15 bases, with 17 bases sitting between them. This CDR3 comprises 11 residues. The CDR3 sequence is CASGAGLTRYF. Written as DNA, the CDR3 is TGTGCCAGCGGGGCAGGGCTGACACGGTACTTC.

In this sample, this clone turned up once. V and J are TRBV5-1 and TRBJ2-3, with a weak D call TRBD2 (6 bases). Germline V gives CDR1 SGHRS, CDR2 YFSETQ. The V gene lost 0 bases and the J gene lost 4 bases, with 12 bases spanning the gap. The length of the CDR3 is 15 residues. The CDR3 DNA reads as TGCGCCAGCAGCTTGGTATCGGGAGAGGCAGATACGCAGTATTTT. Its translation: CASSLVSGEADTQYF.